What follows are 7 T cell receptor beta chains derived from one specimen sequenced in a study of T cell responses to AZD1222 COVID-19 vaccine. Libraries were prepared by immunoSEQ multiplex PCR; TCRdb keeps only in-frame clonotypes and omits some of them. The repertoire holds about 60,000 clones, with roughly 85% as singletons. This specimen consisted of peripheral blood, obtained on day 0 of MenACWY control vaccination. All receptors derive from an adult in good health.

The chain recombines TRBV6-6 with TRBJ2-1; 8 bases match TRBD2. Looked up from germline, CDR1 is MNHNY and CDR2 is SVGAGI (reference sequence). This CDR3 has 16 residues. V was clipped by 6 bases and J by 2 bases; unmatched bases: 9. In DNA, the CDR3 is TGTGCCAGCAGAGGCGGGAGCGGGAGTACCTACAATGAGCAGTTCTTC. Its translation is CASRGGSGSTYNEQFF.

The J gene is TRBJ1-5, the V gene TRBV28, with D possibly being TRBD1 (6 bases). The CDR3 is 16 residues long. Germline V gene data show CDR1 as MDHEN and CDR2 as SYDVKM. The ends were cut back, 3 bases at V and 7 bases at J, with 19 bases in the middle. Written as DNA, the CDR3 is TGTGCCAGCAGTTTTGGGGCCGGGACAATAAGACAGCCCCAGCATTTT. This codes for CASSFGAGTIRQPQHF.

This chain uses TRBV15 with TRBJ1-6; 7 nucleotides line up with TRBD1. From germline, CDR1 is LNHNV and CDR2 YYDKDF (reference sequence). The CDR3 covers 15 residues. The ends lost 4 bases at V and 9 bases at J; junction bases unmatched: 9. The chain's CDR3 is CATSIGGAGGSPLHF. For the CDR3, the DNA is TGTGCCACCAGCATCGGGGGGGCAGGGGGTTCACCCCTCCACTTT. Using reference TRBV15 and TRBJ1-6 for the parts outside the CDR3, the full variable domain is DAMVIQNPRYQVTQFGKPVTLSCSQTLNHNVMYWYQQKSSQAPKLLFHYYDKDFNNEADTPDNFQSRRPNTSFCFLDIRSPGLGDTAMYLCATSIGGAGGSPLHFGNGTRLTVT.

This chain links TRBV5-4 with TRBJ2-1; TRBD2 agrees at 10 bases. The germline CDR1 and CDR2 sequences are SGHNT and YYREEE (reference sequence). Trimming took 7 bases from V and 5 from J; bases not matched to a gene: 3. This CDR3 is built from 13 residues. CDR3 amino acids: CASGLAGDNEQFF. The CDR3 DNA reads TGTGCCAGCGGGCTAGCGGGGGACAATGAGCAGTTCTTC.

The genes are TRBV5-1 and TRBJ2-7; TRBD2 matches at 10 bases. Germline assignment: CDR1 SGHRS and CDR2 YFSETQ. The CDR3 sequence is 14 residues long. The J segment lost 6 bases and the V segment lost 1 base, leaving 4 bases of the junction unmatched. CDR3 bases: TGCGCCAGCAGCTTGAAGCTAGCGGGGGTCGAGCAGTACTTC. This codes for CASSLKLAGVEQYF.

V usage is TRBV12-3 or TRBV12-4 and J usage is TRBJ2-7; no definite D call. V lost 6 bases to trimming and J lost 1 base, with 10 bases between them. This CDR3 region has 13 residues. The CDR3 sequence: CASSSGLSYEQYF. Here the CDR3 DNA reads TGTGCCAGCAGCTCCGGGCTATCCTACGAGCAGTACTTC.

The chain uses TRBV6-5 and TRBJ1-3, with D possibly matching TRBD1 (6 bases). Deletions cut 9 bases from V and 6 bases from J, with 15 bases between. Looked up from germline, CDR1 is MNHEY and CDR2 is SVGAGI. The length of the CDR3 is 13 residues. CDR3 DNA sequence: TGTGCCAGTAAACAGGGTTCAGAAAACACCATATATTTT. Amino acids: CASKQGSENTIYF.